The 12 T cell receptor beta chains below come from one sample, sequenced in a study of Graves' ophthalmopathy and Graves' hyperthyroidism. TCR beta CDR3 regions were amplified from RNA transcripts. First-round RT-PCR employed HTBI primers, with a second-round multiplex PCR after it. TCRdb reanalysed the multiplex PCR reads using MiXCR and keeps one entry per CDR3 protein. The sample lists approximately 1.2 million distinct CDR3 sequences; about 36% were seen once. Source material: peripheral blood or thyroid tissue (not recorded which). These receptors were taken from an adult man with Graves' hyperthyroidism.

Only a few counts were recorded for this clonotype. This rearrangement joins TRBV7-9 to TRBJ2-7; 7 bases agree with TRBD2. The CDR3 sequence is 12 residues long. The V and J ends lost 4 bases and 5 bases, in that order; junction bases with no gene match: 2. Germline V gene lookup returns CDR1 SEHNR and CDR2 FQNEAQ (reference sequence). For the CDR3, the DNA is TGTGCCAGCAGCTGGACTAGTCACGAGCAGTACTTC. Encoded protein: CASSWTSHEQYF.

This clonotype was found a few times. This chain links TRBV6-2 or TRBV6-3 with TRBJ2-7, with D unclear. The V gene's germline CDR1 is MNHEY and CDR2 SVGEGT. Deletions cut 7 bases from V and 3 bases from J, with 19 bases between. This CDR3 region has 15 residues. CDR3 nucleotide sequence: TGTGCCAGCATTCGCTGGAGTCCCACCGACTACGAGCAGTACTTC. It translates to CASIRWSPTDYEQYF.

In its sample, this clonotype was seen many times. The genes are TRBV9 and TRBJ1-2, with a weak D call TRBD1 (5 bases). Germline loops: CDR1 SGDLS, CDR2 YYNGEE. The V gene lost 0 bases and the J gene lost 5 bases, with 14 bases spanning the gap. This CDR3 contains 15 residues. Here the CDR3 DNA reads TGTGCCAGCAGCGTAGCTGGGGCTGGGGCTTATGGCTACACCTTC. This encodes CASSVAGAGAYGYTF.

This clonotype was found a few times. The chain joins TRBV4-1 to TRBJ2-7, with 7 bases lining up with TRBD1. In germline, CDR1 is MGHRA, CDR2 YSYEKL. V was pared by 1 base and J by 0 bases, with 3 bases of the junction left unmatched. The CDR3 extends over 15 amino acids. The CDR3 spells CASSQADRASYEQYF. DNA for the CDR3: TGCGCCAGCAGCCAAGCCGACAGGGCCTCCTACGAGCAGTACTTC.

This clonotype was counted only a few times. The rearrangement joins TRBV4-3 to TRBJ1-4; the D gene is possibly TRBD1 (5 bases). Germline V lookup: CDR1 LGHNA, CDR2 YSLEER. The CDR3 runs 13 residues. Between the trimmed V and J ends, which lost 6 bases and 4 bases, there was a span of 9 bases. CDR3 loop: CASRADNNEKLFF. The CDR3 DNA reads as TGCGCCAGCAGAGCGGACAATAATGAAAAACTGTTTTTT.

V is TRBV25-1 and J is TRBJ1-2, with no clear D. The CDR3 is made up of 13 amino acids. CDR1 and CDR2 from the germline V gene are MGHDK and SYGVNS. V was pared by 6 bases and J by 6 bases, with 14 bases between. CDR3 nucleotide sequence: TGTGCCAGCAGGATTCTTGGGTGGCATGGCTACACCTTC. Protein product: CASRILGWHGYTF.

This chain joins TRBV19 and TRBJ1-6; D perhaps matches TRBD1 (5 bases). The CDR3 has 15 residues. Trimming removed 5 bases at V and 4 bases at J, with 12 bases between. Per germline, CDR1 LNHDA and CDR2 SQIVND (reference sequence). CDR3 region: CASSEPRTYNSPLHF. CDR3 in DNA: TGTGCCAGTAGTGAACCCCGGACATATAATTCACCCCTCCACTTT.

This clonotype has ten or more counts. This chain links TRBV2 with TRBJ1-2; no definite D call. The CDR3 has 13 residues. Trimming left V 7 bases short and J 4 bases short, with 13 bases between. The V gene's germline CDR1 is SNHLY and CDR2 FYNNEI. For the CDR3, the DNA is TGTGCCAGCAATGCACCACCCTTCTATGGCTACACCTTC. Its protein product is CASNAPPFYGYTF.

This clonotype was detected many times. The chain joins TRBV9 to TRBJ2-5, with 9 bases identical to TRBD2. V trimming: 6 bases; J trimming: 5 bases; junction bases outside the gene matches: 8. The germline gives CDR1 SGDLS, CDR2 YYNGEE. This CDR3 has 14 amino acids. Here the CDR3 DNA reads TGTGCCAGCAACGCGGGAGGGTCCCTGGAGACCCAGTACTTC. Its protein is CASNAGGSLETQYF.

This clonotype appeared many times. The rearrangement uses TRBV5-6 and TRBJ2-5; TRBD2 is a possible D gene (7 bases). The CDR3 extends over 12 amino acids. Germline V gene data show CDR1 as SGHDT and CDR2 as YYEEEE. V gave up 1 base and J gave up 9 bases, with 10 bases separating them. CDR3 region: CASSLIGGPQYF. CDR3 coding DNA: TGTGCCAGCAGCTTGATCGGGGGGCCCCAGTACTTC. Full variable domain (missing parts from reference TRBV5-6 and TRBJ2-5): DAGVTQSPTHLIKTRGQQVTLRCSPKSGHDTVSWYQQALGQGPQFIFQYYEEEERQRGNFPDRFSGHQFPNYSSELNVNALLLGDSALYLCASSLIGGPQYFGPGTRLLVL.

This clonotype appeared many times. V gene TRBV7-9 combines with J gene TRBJ2-5, with a tentative D call TRBD2 (5 bases). This CDR3 has 12 amino acids. The V end was cut by 7 bases, the J end by 5 bases, with 11 bases between. The germline V gene encodes CDR1 SEHNR and CDR2 FQNEAQ (reference sequence). The CDR3 DNA sequence: TGTGCCAGCACCCACGGGGTGGAGACCCAGTACTTC. This sequence encodes CASTHGVETQYF.

This clonotype was seen once. V is TRBV11-1 and J is TRBJ2-7; a possible D gene is TRBD2 (6 bases). Trimming left V 9 bases short and J 4 bases short, with 22 bases between. CDR1 and CDR2 (germline): SGHAT, FQDESV (reference sequence). The CDR3 has 15 residues. The CDR3 DNA reads TGTGCCAGTAGCCTCCGGACTAACGGGGAGTACGAGCAGTACTTC. Encoded protein: CASSLRTNGEYEQYF.